What follows are 27 T cell receptor beta chains derived from one specimen sequenced in a study of chronic HIV infection and antiretroviral therapy. TCRdb reanalysed the 5' RACE reads using MiXCR and keeps one entry per CDR3 protein. The sample includes approximately 40,000 distinct CDR3 sequences, about 8.1% seen only once; the top ten take 2.9%. Sequencing used peripheral blood. The receptors were gathered from an adult who had HIV and had not received antiretroviral therapy, or was an uninfected healthy control (not recorded which).

The chain couples TRBV7-9 to TRBJ1-1, with D perhaps TRBD1 (6 bases). V lost 5 bases, J lost 12 bases, and 16 bases lay in between. The CDR3 loop spans 12 amino acids. In germline, CDR1 is SEHNR, CDR2 FQNEAQ (reference sequence). The CDR3 sequence is CASSTTPGVTFF. The DNA of the CDR3 is TGTGCCAGCAGCACGACCCCAGGGGTAACTTTCTTT.

Only a few counts were recorded for this clonotype. The rearrangement uses TRBV6-2 or TRBV6-3 and TRBJ1-1; D is undetermined. This CDR3 spans 14 amino acids. Trimming pared 6 bases from V and 2 bases from J, leaving 13 bases between. Germline CDR1 reads MNHEY; CDR2 reads SVGEGT. The CDR3 sequence: CASRPGRINTEAFF. CDR3 sequence (DNA): TGTGCCAGCAGGCCCGGACGGATTAACACTGAAGCTTTCTTT.

Only a few counts were recorded for this clonotype. The genes are TRBV20-1 and TRBJ1-1, with 9 bases that match TRBD1. The germline gives CDR1 DFQATT, CDR2 SNEGSKA (reference sequence). Germline trimming cut 6 bases from V and 9 bases from J; bases unmatched to any gene: 14. The CDR3 has 14 residues. The CDR3 DNA is TGCAGTGCCTCCCGGACAGGGGAAGTGAGGAAAGCTTTCTTT. This encodes CSASRTGEVRKAFF.

Ten or more counts support this clonotype. The V and J genes are TRBV7-6 and TRBJ2-7; 9 bases line up with TRBD2. This CDR3 is 15 amino acids long. Losses at the gene ends were 5 bases for V and 7 bases for J; bases not matched to a gene: 12. CDR1 SGHVS and CDR2 FNYEAQ come from the germline V gene. CDR3 region: CASSRSEAGGFEQYF. DNA for the CDR3: TGTGCCAGCAGCCGGAGTGAAGCGGGAGGTTTTGAGCAGTACTTC.

This clonotype was picked up many times. The rearrangement uses TRBV28 and TRBJ2-1; a possible D gene is TRBD2 (5 bases). Germline values: CDR1 MDHEN, CDR2 SYDVKM. The CDR3 is 14 amino acids. V gave up 3 bases and J gave up 4 bases, with 10 bases separating them. In nucleotides, the CDR3 is TGTGCCAGCAGTTTGGCGGGCCCATACAATGAGCAGTTCTTC. The encoded protein is CASSLAGPYNEQFF.

This clonotype is medium-sized. The CDR3 reads CSAGEGHEQFF. In nucleotides, the CDR3 is TGCAGCGCCGGCGAGGGCCATGAGCAGTTCTTC. The chain links TRBV29-1 to TRBJ2-1; D possibly corresponds to TRBD2 (5 bases). CDR1 and CDR2 (germline): SQVTM, ANQGSEA. Trimming shortened V by 7 bases and J by 8 bases, and 12 bases separated the two germline ends. CDR3 length: 11 residues.

This clonotype was seen a few times. The rearrangement uses TRBV6-2 or TRBV6-3 and TRBJ2-7; D gene ambiguous. Germline lookup yields CDR1 MNHEY and CDR2 SVGEGT. The CDR3 sequence is 11 residues long. Between the trimmed V and J ends, which lost 4 bases and 4 bases, there was a span of 5 bases. DNA of the CDR3: TGTGCCAGCAGTTGGGTTTACGAGCAGTACTTC. As protein: CASSWVYEQYF.

The chain uses TRBV28 and TRBJ1-2; 10 bases agree with TRBD1. The J segment lost 4 bases and the V segment lost 4 bases, leaving 6 bases of the junction unmatched. The length of the CDR3 is 15 residues. Germline assignment: CDR1 MDHEN and CDR2 SYDVKM. The CDR3 DNA sequence: TGTGCCAGCAGTTCAACGGGACAGGGGATCTATGGCTACACCTTC. Amino acids: CASSSTGQGIYGYTF.

This clonotype was seen a handful of times. The gene calls are TRBV7-2 and TRBJ1-2; D is unclear. The CDR3 is made up of 15 amino acids. The germline gives CDR1 SGHTA, CDR2 FQGNSA. Trimming shortened V by 4 bases and J by 0 bases, and 12 bases separated the two germline ends. CDR3 sequence reads: CASSSGQASNYGYTF. DNA of the CDR3: TGTGCCAGCAGCTCGGGCCAGGCCTCTAACTATGGCTACACCTTC.

This clonotype has ten or more counts. This chain links TRBV28 with TRBJ2-3; 11 nucleotides match TRBD2. Losses at the gene ends were 4 bases for V and 4 bases for J; bases not matched to a gene: 7. Germline assignment: CDR1 MDHEN and CDR2 SYDVKM. The CDR3 totals 16 residues. As DNA, the CDR3 is TGTGCCAGCAGTTCCGGGACTAGCGGCTTTGCAGATACGCAGTATTTT. Its protein is CASSSGTSGFADTQYF.

The sample holds many counts of this clonotype. The chain carries TRBV25-1 and TRBJ2-1; the D gene could be TRBD1 or TRBD2 (5 bases each). CDR3 size: 14 residues. Trimming removed 6 bases from V and 4 bases from J, with 13 bases in between. Looked up from germline, CDR1 is MGHDK and CDR2 is SYGVNS. The CDR3 sequence: CASSRAEGYNEQFF. CDR3 sequence (DNA): TGTGCCAGCAGCCGGGCCGAGGGGTACAATGAGCAGTTCTTC.

The genes are TRBV28 and TRBJ2-1; 8 bases map to TRBD2. The junction had 7 bases not matched to a gene; V was cut back by 6 bases and J by 3 bases. Looked up from germline, CDR1 is MDHEN and CDR2 is SYDVKM. The length of the CDR3 is 15 residues. Here the CDR3 reads CASRPSGSNYNEQFF. The CDR3 region has the DNA TGTGCCAGCAGGCCAAGCGGGAGCAACTACAATGAGCAGTTCTTC.

This clonotype was recorded a few times. The rearrangement joins TRBV29-1 to TRBJ2-7, with TRBD1 as a possible D gene (5 bases). V shed 4 bases and J shed 4 bases, with 14 bases lying between them. Per germline, CDR1 SQVTM and CDR2 ANQGSEA. CDR3 length equals 13 residues. In DNA form, the CDR3 reads TGCAGCGTTGGGGCAGGGTGGGGTTACGAGCAGTACTTC. Its protein product is CSVGAGWGYEQYF.

The chain recombines TRBV4-3 with TRBJ1-2; 7 bases map to TRBD1. CDR3 size: 15 residues. Looked up from germline, CDR1 is LGHNA and CDR2 is YSLEER. V gave up 0 bases and J gave up 6 bases; unmatched junction bases: 7. The CDR3 reads CASSQDFSTGNGYTF. DNA for the CDR3: TGCGCCAGCAGCCAAGATTTTTCGACAGGGAATGGCTACACCTTC.

The J gene is TRBJ2-1, the V gene TRBV28; TRBD2 might be the D (6 bases). This CDR3 is 16 amino acids long. Germline CDR1 MDHEN, CDR2 SYDVKM. V shed 4 bases and J shed 0 bases, with 13 bases lying between them. CDR3 coding DNA: TGTGCCAGCAGTTCCCATAGCGGAAGCTCCTACAATGAGCAGTTCTTC. Translation: CASSSHSGSSYNEQFF.

On this clonotype itself: At one of its ends the junction is not consistent with the germline gene, which may arise from a read error. The rearrangement links TRBV3-1 to TRBJ1-1; the match to TRBD1 covers 7 bases. CDR1 is LGHDT, CDR2 YNNKEL, per germline (reference sequence). This CDR3 has 14 residues. The CDR3 DNA reads TGTGCCAGCAGCCCCACAGGGGTTGGGGCTGAAACTTTCTTT. Encoded protein: CASSPTGVGAETFF.

This clonotype has at least ten counts. The genes are TRBV14 and TRBJ2-5; TRBD2 matches at 10 bases. The germline V gene has CDR1 SGHDN and CDR2 FVKESK. This CDR3 is built from 13 residues. With V trimmed by 4 bases and J by 4 bases, 0 bases remained unmatched. CDR3 protein: CASSLAGGETQYF. DNA of the CDR3: TGTGCCAGCAGCCTAGCGGGAGGAGAGACCCAGTACTTC.

This clonotype appeared a few times. V gene TRBV2 combines with J gene TRBJ2-2; maybe TRBD1 (6 bases). Trimming took off 9 bases at V and 3 bases at J, with 11 bases between the two ends. CDR1 is SNHLY and CDR2 is FYNNEI in the germline V gene. The CDR3 consists of 13 residues. Written as DNA, the CDR3 is TGTGCCAGAGGACAGCCTGACACCGGGGAGCTGTTTTTT. Its translation: CARGQPDTGELFF.

The chain has TRBV12-3 or TRBV12-4 and TRBJ2-3; TRBD2 aligns across 14 bases. V gave up 4 bases and J gave up 0 bases; unmatched junction bases: 9. The CDR3 totals 19 residues. The CDR3: CASSSPGLAGGPSTDTQYF. The DNA of the CDR3 is TGTGCCAGCAGTTCCCCTGGACTAGCGGGAGGACCTAGCACAGATACGCAGTATTTT.

This clonotype has a count of ten or more. V gene TRBV29-1 combines with J gene TRBJ2-1; 8 nucleotides line up with TRBD2. The CDR3 extends over 14 amino acids. Germline CDR1 SQVTM, CDR2 ANQGSEA. Trimming took 5 bases from V and 9 from J; bases not matched to a gene: 12. The chain's CDR3 is CSVTPGLGYREQFF. The CDR3 nucleotides are TGCAGCGTTACCCCGGGACTAGGATATCGTGAGCAGTTCTTC.

This clonotype has at least ten counts. The genes are TRBV7-2 and TRBJ2-7; D is perhaps TRBD2 (6 bases). The V end lost 5 bases, the J end lost 3 bases, and 14 bases lay between the germline ends. The germline V gene encodes CDR1 SGHTA and CDR2 FQGNSA. The CDR3 contains 14 residues. As DNA, the CDR3 is TGTGCCAGCAGCACGTCCCGGGACTTCTACGAGCAGTACTTC. Residues: CASSTSRDFYEQYF.

This clonotype was observed a few times. The rearrangement uses TRBV29-1 and TRBJ2-3; the match to TRBD1 covers 9 bases. The CDR3 is made up of 14 amino acids. Trimming removed 5 bases from V and 6 bases from J; junction bases left unmatched: 9. Germline V gene data show CDR1 as SQVTM and CDR2 as ANQGSEA. CDR3 protein: CSVLLTGGVDTQYF. CDR3 bases: TGCAGCGTTCTTCTGACAGGGGGAGTCGATACGCAGTATTTT.

This clonotype was observed a handful of times. V is TRBV29-1 and J is TRBJ2-1, with D hard to call. This CDR3 comprises 11 residues. V lost 4 bases, J lost 4 bases, and 5 bases lay in between. Germline-derived CDR1 and CDR2 are SQVTM and ANQGSEA. CDR3 nucleotides: TGCAGCGTTGTCAGTTACAATGAGCAGTTCTTC. Translated, it gives CSVVSYNEQFF.

This clonotype was observed at least ten times. The rearrangement links TRBV20-1 to TRBJ1-6; D remains unclear. This CDR3 has 13 amino acids. Germline V lookup: CDR1 DFQATT, CDR2 SNEGSKA (reference sequence). Trimming pared 1 base from V and 5 bases from J, leaving 6 bases between. Here the CDR3 reads CSARARNNSPLHF. The CDR3 coding sequence is TGCAGTGCTAGAGCTAGAAATAATTCACCCCTCCACTTT.

The V call is TRBV29-1, the J call TRBJ2-3; D remains ambiguous. Trimming left V 6 bases short and J 6 bases short, with 10 bases between. This CDR3 comprises 11 residues. Germline-derived CDR1 and CDR2 are SQVTM and ANQGSEA. This chain's CDR3 is CSVAVGDTQYF. Written as DNA, the CDR3 is TGCAGCGTCGCGGTTGGTGATACGCAGTATTTT.

This clonotype was detected many times. The gene calls are TRBV28 and TRBJ2-2; 11 positions agree with TRBD2. Germline V gives CDR1 MDHEN, CDR2 SYDVKM. CDR3 length equals 15 residues. The ends lost 3 bases at V and 4 bases at J; junction bases unmatched: 1. The CDR3 here is CASSFGTSGTGELFF. CDR3 DNA sequence: TGTGCCAGCAGTTTTGGGACTAGCGGCACCGGGGAGCTGTTTTTT.

The genes are TRBV7-8 and TRBJ1-1; unclear D gene. Trimming shortened V by 1 base and J by 2 bases, and 8 bases separated the two germline ends. The length of the CDR3 is 14 residues. CDR1 SGHVS and CDR2 FQNEAQ come from the germline V gene. As DNA, the CDR3 is TGTGCCAGCAGCTTAGTCTGGGGTAACACTGAAGCTTTCTTT. Translation: CASSLVWGNTEAFF.